This T cell receptor beta chain derives from a study of shared clonotypes between healthy human individuals (dated by TCRdb to about 2020). As for the study more broadly: The cohort comprised a couple of women and a few men aged 18 to 49 years. For each donor, CD4 naive and CD4 memory were each run on three plates, CD8 naive on two plates, and CD8 memory on one plate. The study deeply sequenced blood TCR repertoires of five healthy adults to estimate repertoire size and the extent of clonotype sharing between individuals. To increase sequencing depth and limit assay-specific biases, different laboratories used diverse techniques to prepare libraries and sequence TCR repertoires. Leukapheresis yielded between about 0.8 and 9.5 billion PBMCs per donor.

Reading from cysteine to phenylalanine, the CDR3 counts 18 amino acids. The retained sequence is limited to the CDR3, 54 bases, with the frame set at the first base. The junction shows trimming of 6 bases on V and 4 bases on J, and the gene matches do not reach 19 bases of it. According to the germline V gene, CDR1 reads MDHEN and CDR2 reads SYDVKM. Broader findings and caveats from the paper: The genetic and exposure-history diversity represented was limited by the small number of donors. Across a few donors, around 5.4% of naive CD4, roughly 3.8% of naive CD8, about 2.3% of memory CD4, and approximately 0.4% of memory CD8 clonotypes were shared. Compared with non-shared clonotypes, clonotypes shared by all four sorted-subset donors had higher generation probabilities. Naive subsets generally had larger estimated clonotype richness than memory subsets. Pairwise subsampling led to the expectation that sequencing depth would affect the degree of clonotype sharing among donors. Rarefaction of sorted-subset datasets indicated incomplete sequencing despite the large sequencing depth. Sampling was restricted to blood, and TCR repertoires in tissue are likely to differ from TCR repertoires in blood.

As for this clone: No antigen is known for it. Within one base of it there is no much larger clone, and no base qualities were kept.

Using the deep immunoSEQ assay, TCR CDR3 regions were amplified from genomic DNA by multiplex PCR. For each cell subset, the extracted genomic DNA was distributed evenly across all wells of several immunoSEQ 96-well plates, and each plate served as one replicate. For sorted subsets, approximately 200 ng of genomic DNA, equivalent to around 29,000 T cell genomes, went into each replicate PCR. Purified libraries were measured with a Qubit 3.0 fluorometer, size-checked on a Bioanalyzer 2100, and measured again with the KAPA Library Quantification kit. Every immunoSEQ 96-well plate was sequenced on a dedicated single-read 150-cycle Illumina NextSeq 550 flow cell. The authors' pipeline ran thus. Because the immunoSEQ output included only junctional sequences and no quality scores, the filtering could not be the same as the filtering used for full-length reads. To assign V/J genes and CDR3, sequences were annotated against IMGT germline references using PyIR, a Python wrapper for IgBLAST v1.9. Reads were removed for weak V/J assignments (E-value above 1e-6), missing CDR3, stop codons, out-of-frame junctions, or ambiguous translated residues. V3J clonotypes were defined as sequences sharing an identical inferred V gene, J gene, and CDR3 amino acid sequence. The percentage overlap between two repertoires was calculated by dividing the number of shared unique clonotypes by the size of the smaller repertoire. Repertoire richness was assessed with RTK rarefaction, the Chao1 estimator, and Recon v2.1 estimates of unobserved clonotypes. Generation probabilities for all TCRbeta clonotypes obtained by the gDNA method from a few donors were computed using OLGA. TCRdb's version of the immuneACCESS table is confined to in-frame rearrangements and falls short of the full clone set. An unresolved V gene accounts for under half of the shortfall where checked; the remainder is of unknown origin. That table is the source of V, J and clone size, and D and trimming were worked out from the DNA. Present in this sample are about 1.1 million clones, approximately 78% of which were seen just once. Around 0.6% of the sample is in the top ten clones.

Healthy HIV-negative adults with no recently reported acute infections or vaccinations were included as donors. Every donor was a Caucasian adult living in Nashville, Tennessee, USA. CD4+ T cells were enriched by magnetic negative selection, after which naive cells were positively selected on CD45RA and the negative fraction was taken as the memory subset. Blood was collected by leukapheresis, and PBMCs were isolated by Ficoll-Histopaque density gradient centrifugation and then cryopreserved in liquid nitrogen vapor phase. Analytical flow cytometry was used to check the purity and quantity of every magnetically sorted T cell population. Each sorted fraction had its genomic DNA isolated and then quantified by UV absorbance on a Nanodrop 2000c.

This chain joins TRBV28 to TRBJ1-1; 8 middle bases align to TRBD1. The clonotype comes from a man between 18 and 29 years old in good health. Some clones in this sample may be carry-over from other donors' samples. The sample taken for sequencing was memory CD4+ T cells from PBMCs. The cell subset or site label here, explained by the study, means: CD45RA-negative fraction. The DNA sequence follows: TGTGCCAGCAGAACCGGGACAGGTAATTGGGGGCATGGCACTGAAGCTTTCTTT. Translated, it reads CASRTGTGNWGHGTEAFF.